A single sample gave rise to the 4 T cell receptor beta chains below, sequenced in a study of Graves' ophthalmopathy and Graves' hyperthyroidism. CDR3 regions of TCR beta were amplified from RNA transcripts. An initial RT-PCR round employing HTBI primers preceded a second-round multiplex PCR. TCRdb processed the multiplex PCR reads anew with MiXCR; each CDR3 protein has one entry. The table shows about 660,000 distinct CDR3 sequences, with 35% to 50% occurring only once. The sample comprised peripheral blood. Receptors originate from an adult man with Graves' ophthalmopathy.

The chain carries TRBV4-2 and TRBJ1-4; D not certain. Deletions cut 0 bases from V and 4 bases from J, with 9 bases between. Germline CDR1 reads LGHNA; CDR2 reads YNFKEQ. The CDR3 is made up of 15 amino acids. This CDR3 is CASSQDPGDNEKLFF. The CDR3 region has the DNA TGTGCCAGCAGCCAAGATCCCGGGGATAATGAAAAACTGTTTTTT.

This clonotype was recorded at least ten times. The CDR3 sequence: CASSQDAHGYTF. CDR3 DNA: TGTGCCAGCAGCCAAGACGCTCATGGCTACACCTTC. V is TRBV14 and J is TRBJ1-2; D is undetermined. Per the germline V gene, CDR1 is SGHDN and CDR2 is FVKESK. V was cut by 0 bases and J by 6 bases, with 5 bases left in between. CDR3 length: 12 residues.

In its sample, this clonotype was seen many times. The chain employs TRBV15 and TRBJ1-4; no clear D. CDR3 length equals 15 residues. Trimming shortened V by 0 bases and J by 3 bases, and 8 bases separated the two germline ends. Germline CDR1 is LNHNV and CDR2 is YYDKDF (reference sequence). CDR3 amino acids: CATSRDRLSNEKLFF. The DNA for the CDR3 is TGTGCCACCAGCAGAGATAGGTTGTCTAATGAAAAACTGTTTTTT.

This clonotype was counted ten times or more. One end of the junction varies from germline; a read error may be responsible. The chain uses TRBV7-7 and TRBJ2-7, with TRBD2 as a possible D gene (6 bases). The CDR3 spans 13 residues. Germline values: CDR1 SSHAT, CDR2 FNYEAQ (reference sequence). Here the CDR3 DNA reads TGTGCTAGCAGCTTTTGGAGGGCCTCCGAGCAGTACTTC. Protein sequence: CASSFWRASEQYF.